Listed below are T cell receptor beta chains from one sample, sequenced in a study of cytomegalovirus exposure and HLA in healthy donors. Some clones are missing from TCRdb's copy, which holds only in-frame ones; the method was immunoSEQ multiplex PCR. The data show 95,000 to 100,000 clones, with more than 70% seen just once and approximately 8% held by the top ten. The sample comprised PBMCs. These receptors were taken from a female donor in good health and CMV-seronegative. Each CDR3 is given with its conserved first and last residue. A D gene is named only where the DNA matches it firmly. For some rows the clone size is stated as once, few or many, or as a class when expanded; others skip it.

CDR3	DNA	J	size	V	D
CASSEFALDPSEQYF	TGTGCCAGCAGTGAGTTTGCTCTCGACCCCAGCGAGCAGTACTTC	TRBJ2-7	-	TRBV2	-
CASSSPDSSGANVLTF	TGTGCCAGCAGCTCCCCGGACAGCTCTGGGGCCAACGTCCTGACTTTC	TRBJ2-6	-	TRBV7-4	-
CASRKGQGQGGTEAFF	TGTGCCAGTAGGAAAGGTCAGGGACAGGGGGGCACTGAAGCTTTCTTT	TRBJ1-1	-	TRBV19	TRBD1
CASSLATGGNEKLFF	TGTGCCAGCAGCTTGGCGACAGGGGGTAATGAAAAACTGTTTTTT	TRBJ1-4	-	TRBV5-6	TRBD1
CASSLGGISYEQYF	TGTGCCAGCAGCTTAGGCGGGATCTCCTACGAGCAGTACTTC	TRBJ2-7	-	TRBV5-6	-
CASSKVPGQGAEETQYF	TGTGCCAGCAGCAAGGTTCCGGGACAGGGGGCAGAGGAGACCCAGTACTTC	TRBJ2-5	-	TRBV21-1	-
CASSRNRETGELFF	TGTGCCAGCAGCCGAAACAGGGAAACCGGGGAGCTGTTTTTT	TRBJ2-2	-	TRBV7-8	-
CASSRRTSGYNEQFF	TGCGCCAGCAGCCGAAGGACTAGCGGGTACAATGAGCAGTTCTTC	TRBJ2-1	-	TRBV5-1	TRBD2
CASSLADSSYNEQFF	TGCGCCAGCAGTCTTGCGGATAGCTCCTACAATGAGCAGTTCTTC	TRBJ2-1	-	TRBV23-1	-
CASSLAWAGLAGIYEQYF	TGTGCCAGCAGCTTGGCGTGGGCCGGTCTAGCGGGAATCTACGAGCAGTACTTC	TRBJ2-7	-	TRBV5-6	TRBD2
CASSRGLAGLYEQYF	TGTGCCAGCAGCCGAGGACTAGCGGGGCTATACGAGCAGTACTTC	TRBJ2-7	-	TRBV14	TRBD2
CASSPGLEPAYEQYF	TGTGCCAGCAGCCCCGGACTAGAACCCGCCTACGAGCAGTACTTC	TRBJ2-7	-	TRBV11-3	TRBD2
CASSPDRGRINTQYF	TGTGCCAGCAGCCCTGACAGGGGGCGCATAAATACGCAGTATTTT	TRBJ2-3	-	TRBV6-5	TRBD1
CASSDPGQGGETQYF	TGTGCCAGCAGTGATCCGGGACAGGGGGGAGAGACCCAGTACTTC	TRBJ2-5	-	TRBV25-1	TRBD1
CASSPTGPGGYTF	TGTGCCAGCTCACCTACAGGCCCAGGTGGCTACACCTTC	TRBJ1-2	-	TRBV18	-
CASSEYIGVNQPQHF	TGTGCCAGCAGTGAATATATTGGAGTTAATCAGCCCCAGCATTTT	TRBJ1-5	few	TRBV6-1	-
CASSVEGRGRFPAFF	TGTGCCAGCAGCGTAGAGGGCAGGGGGCGGTTTCCAGCTTTCTTT	TRBJ1-1	-	TRBV9	TRBD1
CASSRRPAENTGELFF	TGTGCCAGCAGCCGACGCCCGGCGGAAAACACCGGGGAGCTGTTTTTT	TRBJ2-2	-	TRBV9	-
CASTFIRTGGFSGANVLTF	TGTGCCAGCACCTTCATCCGGACAGGAGGTTTCTCTGGGGCCAACGTCCTGACTTTC	TRBJ2-6	-	TRBV11-2	TRBD1
CASSWDRETYEQYF	TGTGCCAGCAGTTGGGACAGGGAAACATACGAGCAGTACTTC	TRBJ2-7	-	TRBV2	TRBD1
CASSYRRDRGSDEQYF	TGTGCCAGCAGTTACAGACGGGACAGGGGTTCGGACGAGCAGTACTTC	TRBJ2-7	few	TRBV6-6	TRBD1
CASSSGVGGPINQPQHF	TGTGCCAGTAGTTCGGGGGTCGGGGGTCCCATTAATCAGCCCCAGCATTTT	TRBJ1-5	-	TRBV19	-
CASSPPGRRDPEAFF	TGTGCCAGCAGCCCCCCCGGCCGCCGGGATCCTGAAGCTTTCTTT	TRBJ1-1	-	TRBV6-5	-
CAISEGDTYNEQFF	TGTGCCATCAGTGAGGGAGATACCTACAATGAGCAGTTCTTC	TRBJ2-1	-	TRBV10-3	-
CASSLRGDTEAFF	TGTGCCAGCAGCCTCAGGGGCGACACTGAAGCTTTCTTT	TRBJ1-1	once	TRBV9	-
CASSRQTGLTEAFF	TGTGCCAGCAGTCGCCAGACAGGGTTGACTGAAGCTTTCTTT	TRBJ1-1	-	TRBV27	TRBD1
CASSLLGANGYTF	TGTGCCAGCAGCTTATTAGGGGCCAACGGCTACACCTTC	TRBJ1-2	few	TRBV7-3	-
CASSSESIAEAFF	TGTGCCAGCAGCTCGGAGTCAATTGCTGAAGCTTTCTTT	TRBJ1-1	-	TRBV7-9	-
CASSLMGQGATDTQYF	TGTGCCAGCAGCTTAATGGGACAGGGGGCAACAGATACGCAGTATTTT	TRBJ2-3	once	TRBV7-2	TRBD1
CASSGRDGNQPQHF	TGTGCCAGCAGCGGGAGGGATGGCAATCAGCCCCAGCATTTT	TRBJ1-5	-	TRBV5-8	-
CASSQGTGGLYGNTIYF	TGCGCCAGCAGTCAAGGGACAGGGGGCTTATACGGAAACACCATATATTTT	TRBJ1-3	few	TRBV23-1	TRBD1
CASSFNQGGLFF	TGTGCCAGCAGCTTTAACCAGGGTGGGCTGTTTTTT	TRBJ2-2	-	TRBV7-9	-
CASRRDRDSGANVLTF	TGTGCCAGTAGACGGGACAGGGACTCTGGGGCCAACGTCCTGACTTTC	TRBJ2-6	-	TRBV19	TRBD1
CASSLQGAANTGELFF	TGTGCCAGCAGCCTACAGGGGGCAGCGAACACCGGGGAGCTGTTTTTT	TRBJ2-2	-	TRBV7-3	TRBD1
CASSLDRNTEAFF	TGTGCCAGCAGCTTAGATCGGAACACTGAAGCTTTCTTT	TRBJ1-1	-	TRBV7-2	-
CASSAWGGEAFF	TGTGCCAGCAGCGCCTGGGGAGGAGAAGCTTTCTTT	TRBJ1-1	few	TRBV9	-
CASSFGQGGEQYF	TGTGCCAGCAGCTTTGGGCAGGGCGGCGAGCAGTACTTC	TRBJ2-7	once	TRBV7-9	-
CASSLLRAGTDNEQFF	TGCGCCAGCAGCTTACTCAGGGCAGGGACTGACAATGAGCAGTTCTTC	TRBJ2-1	-	TRBV5-1	-
CASSLGAATERNTIYF	TGTGCCAGCAGCTTGGGGGCCGCCACGGAACGAAACACCATATATTTT	TRBJ1-3	-	TRBV5-4	-
CASSFGTKGEAFF	TGCGCCAGCAGCTTTGGGACAAAGGGTGAAGCTTTCTTT	TRBJ1-1	-	TRBV5-1	-
CASSPRGGPTGNYGYTF	TGTGCCAGCAGCCCCCGAGGGGGTCCGACAGGAAATTATGGCTACACCTTC	TRBJ1-2	-	TRBV27	-
CASSPGGYEQYF	TGTGCCAGCAGCCCCGGGGGGTACGAGCAGTACTTC	TRBJ2-7	-	TRBV7-2	TRBD2
CASSQTTFTGTGYGYTF	TGTGCCAGCAGCCAAACCACTTTCACAGGGACCGGCTATGGCTACACCTTC	TRBJ1-2	-	TRBV28	-
CAWSVGGQPQHF	TGTGCCTGGAGTGTTGGCGGCCAGCCCCAGCATTTT	TRBJ1-5	-	TRBV30	-
CASSLNREGYGYTF	TGTGCCAGCAGTTTAAACAGGGAAGGCTATGGCTACACCTTC	TRBJ1-2	-	TRBV27	-
CASSPSPGGEQYF	TGTGCCAGCAGCCCCAGTCCCGGAGGCGAGCAGTACTTC	TRBJ2-7	-	TRBV9	-
CASSLLGREQYF	TGTGCCAGCAGTTTACTAGGTCGCGAGCAGTACTTC	TRBJ2-7	-	TRBV28	-
CASSSPRGRGELFF	TGTGCCAGCAGTTCCCCCCGGGGCCGGGGGGAACTGTTTTTT	TRBJ1-4	-	TRBV27	-
CASNRDRGGGEQFF	TGTGCCAGCAATCGGGACAGGGGAGGCGGTGAGCAGTTCTTC	TRBJ2-1	few	TRBV6-5	TRBD1
CASSFRGGKETQYF	TGTGCCAGCAGCTTCAGGGGTGGGAAAGAGACCCAGTACTTC	TRBJ2-5	-	TRBV7-9	-